This TCR beta chain derives from a study of beta chain features in type 1 diabetes. Expressed TCRB transcripts were sequenced because the entire RNA isolate underwent reverse transcription. TCRdb's table, derived via immunoSEQ multiplex PCR, lists solely in-frame clones and lacks some. The sample lists hundreds of thousands of clones, around 12% seen once, with approximately 0.015% in the top ten. This CDR3 has 16 residues. Germline V lookup: CDR1 KGHSH, CDR2 LQKENI. V lost 0 bases and J 3 bases, leaving 11 bases between the germline ends. General study points: Over-representation of high TCR-expressing cells was a possible consequence of cDNA sequencing. Naive, central memory and regulatory TCRB repertoires appeared more similar among patients than healthy donors. Researchers caution that PCR might favor shorter templates, equally among patients and controls.

This clone was detected a few times. Antigen: not known. V usage is TRBV18 and J usage is TRBJ2-2; D is perhaps TRBD1 (6 bases). The specimen sequenced was naive CD4+ T cells from blood. This clonotype was obtained from a man aged 18 to 35 in good health. Here the CDR3 DNA reads TGTGCCAGCTCACCACCGACAGGTGCTTACACCGGGGAGCTGTTTTTT. Protein: CASSPPTGAYTGELFF.